These 2 T cell receptor beta chains were sequenced from one sample in a study of blood T cell repertoires in COVID-19. TCRdb's copy holds only in-frame clones and misses some; the assay was immunoSEQ multiplex PCR. Of under 150,000 clones listed, about 80% are singletons. Sequencing input: peripheral blood. These receptors all stem from a woman in her thirties or forties with acute or convalescent COVID-19.

This clone was counted once. The chain recombines TRBV7-2 with TRBJ2-1, with 9 bases aligning to TRBD2. This CDR3 spans 16 amino acids. Per germline, CDR1 SGHTA and CDR2 FQGNSA. V shed 8 bases and J 8 bases; nucleotides not matched to a gene: 16. CDR3 sequence: CASYKSSGGLRDEQFF. The CDR3 nucleotides read TGTGCCAGCTATAAAAGTAGCGGGGGCCTTCGGGATGAGCAGTTCTTC.

This chain uses TRBV7-9 with TRBJ1-1, with D unresolved. The germline V and J ends were trimmed by 2 bases and 12 bases, with 16 bases remaining between them. Per germline, CDR1 SEHNR and CDR2 FQNEAQ (reference sequence). This CDR3 is built from 13 residues. Written as DNA, the CDR3 is TGTGCCAGCAGCTTACTCCCCCACCTCGAGACTTTCTTT. Amino acid sequence: CASSLLPHLETFF.